The clone carrying this T cell receptor beta chain showed up just a few times. The antigen is unknown. These gene names are mouse names. With the read ending 4 residues before the CDR3 end, the germline J gene is used to fill in that end. The data are from a study of CD8+ T cells in alopecia areata. Looking at the study overall: C3H/HeJ graft donors with spontaneous alopecia, aged roughly 6-13 months, supplied skin that was transplanted onto female C3H/HeJ mice aged about 6-11 weeks. General observations from the study: Sequencing of scalp samples also captures resident alphabeta T cells of normal skin. Higher clonality and more expanded CD8+ clones appeared in lesional than normal scalp. Among patients, TCR sharing was less clear than in mice, a difference possibly due in part to HLA diversity in the patient population.

The sequencing template was cDNA reverse transcribed from extracted RNA. Clones were sequenced by immunoSEQ multiplex PCR, and TCRdb holds only the in-frame ones, with some missing. Observed in the sample are about 300,000 clones, none of them singletons. Germline V CDR1 and CDR2: NNHDY, SYVADS. This CDR3 region has 12 residues. Scientists pooled cutaneous lymph node cells and sorted them on CD4, CD8alpha, NKG2D, NKG2ACE and other markers. The chain is built from TRBV13-3 and TRBJ2-5; TRBD1 matches at 8 bases. The receptor comes from a C3H/HeJ mouse with alopecia areata. The strain is characterized by the MHC haplotype H2-k. Sequencing was done on a sample of CD4+ T cells sorted from a lymph node. The CDR3 region is CASKDRGDTQYF. The CDR3 DNA, read in part, is TGTGCCAGCAAAGACAGGGGAGAC.